Listed below are T cell receptor beta chains from one sample, sequenced in a study of cytotoxic CD8 clonotypes in ibrutinib-treated CLL. The assay was immunoSEQ multiplex PCR, and TCRdb's table has in-frame clones only and misses some. This table has 150,000 or so clones, 80% appearing once. The sample in question was PBMCs, obtained after 36 months of ibrutinib treatment. The receptors stem from a human donor with chronic lymphocytic leukemia. Each CDR3 is given without its conserved first and last residue. The order of the fields is V gene, J gene, CDR3 protein.

v_call: TRBV10-3; j_call: TRBJ1-1; cdr3_aa: AISEQSNTEAF
v_call: TRBV19; j_call: TRBJ2-7; cdr3_aa: ASSMKRGSYEQY
v_call: TRBV30; j_call: TRBJ1-6; cdr3_aa: AWSRETRDSPLH
v_call: TRBV9; j_call: TRBJ2-3; cdr3_aa: ASSPREVLKDTQY
v_call: TRBV7-6; j_call: TRBJ2-5; cdr3_aa: ASSLAGYGAQRGETQY
v_call: TRBV5-1; j_call: TRBJ2-3; cdr3_aa: ASSPRPSVDTQY
v_call: TRBV7-2; j_call: TRBJ2-3; cdr3_aa: ASRPTNSGTDTQY
v_call: TRBV30; j_call: TRBJ2-3; cdr3_aa: AWSVQLGAIDTQY
v_call: TRBV5-1; j_call: TRBJ2-3; cdr3_aa: ASSSRPTDTQY
v_call: TRBV2; j_call: TRBJ1-3; cdr3_aa: ASSRTGGNTIY
v_call: TRBV5-1; j_call: TRBJ2-1; cdr3_aa: ASSTTEAGEYNEQF
v_call: TRBV5-1; j_call: TRBJ2-3; cdr3_aa: ASSPRARRPGTDTQY
v_call: TRBV19; j_call: TRBJ1-5; cdr3_aa: ASSLRGRGNQPQH
v_call: TRBV5-1; j_call: TRBJ1-6; cdr3_aa: ASSPVEDSPLH
v_call: TRBV15; j_call: TRBJ2-2; cdr3_aa: ATSRGLALNTGELF
v_call: TRBV19; j_call: TRBJ1-5; cdr3_aa: ASSIDSFNQPQH
v_call: TRBV7-2; j_call: TRBJ2-2; cdr3_aa: ASSPRLAGSGELF
v_call: TRBV11-2; j_call: TRBJ2-1; cdr3_aa: ASSTASAGGLVEQF
v_call: TRBV5-1; j_call: TRBJ2-5; cdr3_aa: ASSLAKETQY
v_call: TRBV6-5; j_call: TRBJ1-1; cdr3_aa: ASRFRGGAF
v_call: TRBV10-1; j_call: TRBJ2-3; cdr3_aa: ASGHRGARTDTQY
v_call: TRBV5-6; j_call: TRBJ2-7; cdr3_aa: ASSINYEQY
v_call: TRBV6-5; j_call: TRBJ2-7; cdr3_aa: ASSASNEQY
v_call: TRBV6-1; j_call: TRBJ2-7; cdr3_aa: ASIYRDNEVGEQY
v_call: TRBV4-2; j_call: TRBJ2-2; cdr3_aa: ASSQKVSSNTGELF
v_call: TRBV28; j_call: TRBJ2-7; cdr3_aa: ASRSPLRTRSYEQY
v_call: TRBV6-1; j_call: TRBJ1-1; cdr3_aa: ASILRQNTEAF
v_call: TRBV7-6; j_call: TRBJ1-1; cdr3_aa: ASSVGTANTEAF